This T cell receptor beta chain was captured in a study of Tregs in tolerant kidney transplant recipients. Study-level results: Biological reproducibility was not directly addressed in this study. Tregs expanded with activated donor B cells seemed most donor-specific.

V dropped 5 bases and J dropped 0; count of bases not matched to a gene: 6. CDR1 is LNHDA and CDR2 is SQIVND in the germline V gene (reference sequence). The CDR3 contains 16 residues. Repertoires were generated with immunoSEQ multiplex PCR, while TCRdb's copy carries only in-frame clones and drops some. Its clone listing holds 50,000 or so clones. In regard to this clone: What it binds is unknown. Read coverage stops 3 residues before the CDR3 terminus; the germline J gene supplies the remainder.

This clonotype originated in a human donor who received a combined kidney and bone marrow transplant. The specimen comprised CD4+ T cells from blood, sampled before the transplant. The chain has TRBV19 and TRBJ2-1; 8 bases are a match to TRBD1. This CDR3 is CASSPGGLSSYNEQFF. The sequenced CDR3 bases are TGTGCCAGTAGTCCAGGGGGCCTTAGCTCCTACAATGAG. Looking up the rest from reference TRBV19 and TRBJ2-1 gives the full variable domain: DGGITQSPKYLFRKEGQNVTLSCEQNLNHDAMYWYRQDPGQGLRLIYYSQIVNDFQKGDIAEGYSVSREKKESFPLTVTSAQKNPTAFYLCASSPGGLSSYNEQFFGPGTRLTVL.